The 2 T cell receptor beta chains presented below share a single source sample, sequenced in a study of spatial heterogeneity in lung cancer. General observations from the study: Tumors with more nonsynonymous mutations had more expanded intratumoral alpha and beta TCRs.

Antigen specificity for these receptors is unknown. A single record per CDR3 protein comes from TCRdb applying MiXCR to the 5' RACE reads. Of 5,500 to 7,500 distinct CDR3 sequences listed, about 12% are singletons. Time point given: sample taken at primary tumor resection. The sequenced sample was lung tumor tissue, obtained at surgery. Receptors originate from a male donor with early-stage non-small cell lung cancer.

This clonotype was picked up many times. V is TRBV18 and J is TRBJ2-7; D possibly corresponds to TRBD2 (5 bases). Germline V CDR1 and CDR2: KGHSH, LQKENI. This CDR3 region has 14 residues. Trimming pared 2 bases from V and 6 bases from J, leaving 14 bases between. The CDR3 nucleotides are TGTGCCAGCTCACCAGGTCGGGATCGGCCCGAGCAGTACTTC. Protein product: CASSPGRDRPEQYF.

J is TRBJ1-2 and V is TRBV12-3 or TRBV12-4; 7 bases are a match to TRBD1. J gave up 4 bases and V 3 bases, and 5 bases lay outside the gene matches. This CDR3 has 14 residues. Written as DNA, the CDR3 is TGTGCCAGCAGTTTGGGACAGTCAGGCTATGGCTACACCTTC. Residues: CASSLGQSGYGYTF.